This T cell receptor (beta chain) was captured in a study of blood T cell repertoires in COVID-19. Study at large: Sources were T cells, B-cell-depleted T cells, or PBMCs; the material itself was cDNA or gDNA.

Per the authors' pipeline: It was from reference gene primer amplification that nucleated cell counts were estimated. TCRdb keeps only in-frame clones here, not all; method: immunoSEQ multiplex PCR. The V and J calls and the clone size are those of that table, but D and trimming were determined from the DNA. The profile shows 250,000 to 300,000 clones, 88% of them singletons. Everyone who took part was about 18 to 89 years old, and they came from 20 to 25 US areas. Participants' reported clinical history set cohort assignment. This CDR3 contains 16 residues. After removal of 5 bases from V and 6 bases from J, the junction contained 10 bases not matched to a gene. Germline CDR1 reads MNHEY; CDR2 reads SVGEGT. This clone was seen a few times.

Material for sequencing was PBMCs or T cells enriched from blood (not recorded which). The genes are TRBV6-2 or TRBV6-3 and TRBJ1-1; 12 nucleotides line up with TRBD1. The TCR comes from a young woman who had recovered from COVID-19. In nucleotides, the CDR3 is TGTGCCAGCAGTGCGCCTCGGGACAGGGGGCTGGCTGAAGCTTTCTTT. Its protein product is CASSAPRDRGLAEAFF.